The clone carrying this TCR beta chain was detected once. This entry comes from a study of blood T cell repertoires in COVID-19. Original analysis: Estimates of nucleated cell counts were drawn from the amplification of reference gene primers. Sequencing used immunoSEQ multiplex PCR; TCRdb keeps in-frame clones, though not all of them. The V and J calls and the clone size are those of that table, but D and trimming were determined from the DNA. The table shows around 260,000 clones, with approximately 85% occurring only once. Seattle patients were enrolled during active infection and followed longitudinally. The sequenced sample consisted of peripheral blood. The TCR originated in a human donor with COVID-19, enrolled during active disease. The donor label of this sample is uncertain.

CDR3 coding DNA: TGTGCCAGCAGTGACGTCTGGGGCGGCTACACCTTC. The encoded protein is CASSDVWGGYTF. V and J are TRBV6-1 and TRBJ1-2; D is perhaps TRBD1 (5 bases). The CDR3 contains 12 residues. Germline-derived CDR1 and CDR2 are MNHNS and SASEGT. With 3 bases removed from V and 8 bases from J, the gap between germline ends came to 10 bases.